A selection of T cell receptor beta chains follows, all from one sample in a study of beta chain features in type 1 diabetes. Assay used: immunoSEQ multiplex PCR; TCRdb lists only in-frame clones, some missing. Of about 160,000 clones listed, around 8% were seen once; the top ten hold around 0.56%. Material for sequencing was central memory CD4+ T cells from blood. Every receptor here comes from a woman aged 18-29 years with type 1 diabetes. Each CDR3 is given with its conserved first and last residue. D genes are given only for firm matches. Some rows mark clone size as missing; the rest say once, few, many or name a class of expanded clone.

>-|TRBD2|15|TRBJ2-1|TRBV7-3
CASSDSGYANNEQFF
TGTGCCAGCAGCGATAGCGGGTACGCGAACAATGAGCAGTTCTTC
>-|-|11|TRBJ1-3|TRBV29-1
CSFGFGNTIYF
TGCAGCTTCGGGTTTGGAAACACCATATATTTT
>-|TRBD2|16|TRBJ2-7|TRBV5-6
CASSSGTSGSPYEQYF
TGTGCCAGCAGCTCGGGGACTAGCGGGAGTCCCTACGAGCAGTACTTC
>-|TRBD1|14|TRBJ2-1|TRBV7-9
CASSLLGDRGEQFF
TGTGCCAGCAGCTTACTAGGGGACAGGGGTGAGCAGTTCTTC
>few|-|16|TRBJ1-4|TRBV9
CASSSQGSTTNEKLFF
TGTGCCAGCAGCTCCCAGGGAAGCACAACTAATGAAAAACTGTTTTTT
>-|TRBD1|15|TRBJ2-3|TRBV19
CASSTRTGGTDTQYF
TGTGCCAGTAGTACCCGGACAGGGGGTACAGATACGCAGTATTTT
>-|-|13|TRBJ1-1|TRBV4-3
CASSLERGTEAFF
TGCGCCAGCAGCCTCGAAAGAGGCACTGAAGCTTTCTTT
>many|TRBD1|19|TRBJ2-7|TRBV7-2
CASTPGIRDRGYKLVEQYF
TGTGCCAGCACCCCCGGGATCCGGGACAGGGGCTACAAGCTGGTCGAGCAGTACTTC
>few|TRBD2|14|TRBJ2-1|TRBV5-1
CASRNAGGLNEQFF
TGCGCCAGCAGGAACGCGGGAGGGCTCAATGAGCAGTTCTTC
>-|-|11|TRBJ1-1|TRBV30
CALGIGQLAFF
TGTGCCTTGGGAATAGGACAGCTAGCTTTCTTT
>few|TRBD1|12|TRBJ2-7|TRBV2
CASSTDRREQYF
TGTGCCAGCAGTACGGACAGGCGCGAGCAGTACTTC
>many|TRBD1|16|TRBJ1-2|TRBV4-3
CASSPRTGGDVRGYTF
TGCGCCAGCAGCCCTCGGACAGGGGGGGATGTTCGTGGCTACACCTTC
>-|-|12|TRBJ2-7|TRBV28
CASSLPPNEQYF
TGTGCCAGCAGTTTACCCCCAAACGAGCAGTACTTC
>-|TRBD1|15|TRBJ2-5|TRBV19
CASSIQSGGDGTQYF
TGTGCCAGTAGTATCCAGTCAGGGGGCGACGGGACCCAGTACTTC
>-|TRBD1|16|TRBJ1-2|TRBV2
CASSEAGTGGNYGYTF
TGTGCCAGCAGTGAAGCCGGGACAGGGGGCAACTATGGCTACACCTTC
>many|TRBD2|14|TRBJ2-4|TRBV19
CASSIGGGRDIQYF
TGTGCCAGTAGTATAGGGGGCGGGAGGGACATTCAGTACTTC
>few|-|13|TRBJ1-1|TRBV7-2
CASSYRADTEAFF
TGTGCCAGCAGTTACAGGGCTGACACTGAAGCTTTCTTT
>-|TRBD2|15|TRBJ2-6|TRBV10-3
CAQRGGGTGANVLTF
TGTGCCCAAAGGGGCGGGGGGACTGGGGCCAACGTCCTGACTTTC
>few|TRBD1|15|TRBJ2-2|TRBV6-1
CASTVTGVGTGELFF
TGTGCCAGCACTGTGACAGGGGTCGGCACCGGGGAGCTGTTTTTT
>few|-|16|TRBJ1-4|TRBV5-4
CASSQDPVGGNEKLFF
TGCGCCAGCAGCCAAGATCCGGTGGGGGGAAATGAAAAACTGTTTTTT
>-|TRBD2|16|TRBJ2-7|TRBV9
CASSAPLAGGLLEQYF
TGTGCCAGCAGCGCCCCACTAGCGGGAGGGCTCCTCGAGCAGTACTTC
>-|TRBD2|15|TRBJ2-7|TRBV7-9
CASSFGSGSSYEQYF
TGTGCCAGCAGCTTTGGTAGCGGGAGCTCCTACGAGCAGTACTTC
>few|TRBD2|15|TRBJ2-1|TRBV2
CASSSSGGTYNEQFF
TGTGCCAGCTCGAGCTCGGGGGGAACGTACAATGAGCAGTTCTTC
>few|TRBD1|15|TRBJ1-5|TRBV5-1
CASSLGQGANQPQHF
TGCGCCAGCAGCTTGGGACAGGGAGCTAATCAGCCCCAGCATTTT
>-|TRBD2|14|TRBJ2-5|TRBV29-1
CSVAGTSGRGTQYF
TGCAGCGTTGCCGGAACTAGCGGGAGGGGGACCCAGTACTTC
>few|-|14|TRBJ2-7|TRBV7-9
CASRDSFSLHEQYF
TGTGCCAGCAGGGACAGTTTCTCTCTCCACGAGCAGTACTTC
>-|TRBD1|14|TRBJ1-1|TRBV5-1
CASSWRQGGTEAFF
TGCGCCAGCAGCTGGCGACAGGGGGGGACTGAAGCTTTCTTT